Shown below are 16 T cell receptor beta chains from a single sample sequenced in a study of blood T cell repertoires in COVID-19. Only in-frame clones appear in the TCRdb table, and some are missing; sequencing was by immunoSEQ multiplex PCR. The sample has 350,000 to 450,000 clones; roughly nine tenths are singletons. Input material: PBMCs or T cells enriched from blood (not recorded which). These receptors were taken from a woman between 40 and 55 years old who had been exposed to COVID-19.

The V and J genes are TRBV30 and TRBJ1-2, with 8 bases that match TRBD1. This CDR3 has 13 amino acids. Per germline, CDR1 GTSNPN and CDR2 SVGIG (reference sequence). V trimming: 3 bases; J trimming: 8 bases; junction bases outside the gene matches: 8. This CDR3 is CAWRSRGPWGYTF. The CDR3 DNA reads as TGTGCCTGGAGAAGCAGGGGGCCATGGGGCTACACCTTC.

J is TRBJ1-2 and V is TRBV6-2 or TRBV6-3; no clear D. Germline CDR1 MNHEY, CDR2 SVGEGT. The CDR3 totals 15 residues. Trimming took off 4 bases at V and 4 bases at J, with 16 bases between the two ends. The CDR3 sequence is CASSSPGGRGYGYTF. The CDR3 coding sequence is TGTGCCAGCAGTTCGCCTGGAGGCCGCGGCTATGGCTACACCTTC.

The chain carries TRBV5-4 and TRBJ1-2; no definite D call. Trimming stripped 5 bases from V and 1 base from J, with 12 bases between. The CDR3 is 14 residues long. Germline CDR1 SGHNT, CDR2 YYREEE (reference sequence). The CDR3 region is CASRQERFNYGYTF. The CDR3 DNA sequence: TGTGCCAGCAGGCAGGAGCGGTTTAACTATGGCTACACCTTC.

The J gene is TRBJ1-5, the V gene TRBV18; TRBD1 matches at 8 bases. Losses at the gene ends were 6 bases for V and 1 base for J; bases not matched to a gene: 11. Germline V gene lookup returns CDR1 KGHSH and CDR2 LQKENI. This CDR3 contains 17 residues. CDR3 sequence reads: CASSHTGGGRSNQPQHF. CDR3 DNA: TGTGCCAGCTCCCATACAGGGGGAGGGCGGAGCAATCAGCCCCAGCATTTT.

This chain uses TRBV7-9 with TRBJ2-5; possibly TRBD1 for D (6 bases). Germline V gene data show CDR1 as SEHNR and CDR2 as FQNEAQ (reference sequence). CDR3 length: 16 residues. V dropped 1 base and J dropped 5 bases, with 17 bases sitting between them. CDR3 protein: CASSLVRGTGTETQYF. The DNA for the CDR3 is TGTGCCAGCAGCTTAGTCAGGGGAACGGGTACTGAGACCCAGTACTTC.

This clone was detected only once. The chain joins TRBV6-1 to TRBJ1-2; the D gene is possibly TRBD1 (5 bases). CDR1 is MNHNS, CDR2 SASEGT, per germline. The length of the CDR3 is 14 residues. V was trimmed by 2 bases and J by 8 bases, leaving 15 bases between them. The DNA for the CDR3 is TGTGCCAGCAGTGAACCTGGCAGGGCTGGAGGCTACACCTTC. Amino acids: CASSEPGRAGGYTF.

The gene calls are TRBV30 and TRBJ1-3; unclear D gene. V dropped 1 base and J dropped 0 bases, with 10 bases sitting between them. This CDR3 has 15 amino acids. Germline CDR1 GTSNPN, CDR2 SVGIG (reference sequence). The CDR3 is CAWSGRDSSGNTIYF. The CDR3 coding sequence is TGTGCCTGGAGTGGACGGGATAGCTCTGGAAACACCATATATTTT.

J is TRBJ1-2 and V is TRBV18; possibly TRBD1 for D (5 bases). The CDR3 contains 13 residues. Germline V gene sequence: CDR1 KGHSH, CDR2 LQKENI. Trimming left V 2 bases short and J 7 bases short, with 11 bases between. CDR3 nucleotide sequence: TGTGCCAGCTCACCAGGGGGGGAAACTGGCTACACCTTC. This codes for CASSPGGETGYTF. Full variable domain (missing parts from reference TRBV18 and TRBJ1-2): NAGVMQNPRHLVRRRGQEARLRCSPMKGHSHVYWYRQLPEEGLKFMVYLQKENIIDESGMPKERFSAEFPKEGPSILRIQQVVRGDSAAYFCASSPGGETGYTFGSGTRLTVV.

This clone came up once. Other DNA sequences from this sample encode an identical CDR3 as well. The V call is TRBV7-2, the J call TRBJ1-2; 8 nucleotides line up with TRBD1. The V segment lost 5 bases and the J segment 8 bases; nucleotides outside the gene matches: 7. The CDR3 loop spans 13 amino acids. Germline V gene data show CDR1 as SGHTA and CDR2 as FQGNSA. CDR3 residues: CASSPGQGRGYTF. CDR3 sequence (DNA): TGTGCCAGCAGCCCAGGACAGGGTAGGGGCTACACCTTC. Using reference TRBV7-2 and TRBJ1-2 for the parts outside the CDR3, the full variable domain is GAGVSQSPSNKVTEKGKDVELRCDPISGHTALYWYRQSLGQGLEFLIYFQGNSAPDKSGLPSDRFSAERTGGSVSTLTIQRTQQEDSAVYLCASSPGQGRGYTFGSGTRLTVV.

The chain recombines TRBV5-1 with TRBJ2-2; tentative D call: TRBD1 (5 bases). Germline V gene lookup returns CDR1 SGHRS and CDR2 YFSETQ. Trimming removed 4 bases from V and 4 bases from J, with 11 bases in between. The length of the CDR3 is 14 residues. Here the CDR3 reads CASSLVRGTGELFF. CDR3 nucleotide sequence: TGCGCCAGCAGCCTCGTAAGGGGCACCGGGGAGCTGTTTTTT.

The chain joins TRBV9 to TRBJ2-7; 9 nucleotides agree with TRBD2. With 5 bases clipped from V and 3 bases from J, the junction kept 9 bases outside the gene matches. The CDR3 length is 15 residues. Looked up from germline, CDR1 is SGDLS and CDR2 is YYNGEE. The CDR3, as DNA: TGTGCCAGCAGTGTCTCGCTAGCGGGGAGCTACGAGCAGTACTTC. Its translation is CASSVSLAGSYEQYF. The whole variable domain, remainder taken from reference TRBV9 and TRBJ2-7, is DSGVTQTPKHLITATGQRVTLRCSPRSGDLSVYWYQQSLDQGLQFLIQYYNGEERAKGNILERFSAQQFPDLHSELNLSSLELGDSALYFCASSVSLAGSYEQYFGPGTRLTVT.

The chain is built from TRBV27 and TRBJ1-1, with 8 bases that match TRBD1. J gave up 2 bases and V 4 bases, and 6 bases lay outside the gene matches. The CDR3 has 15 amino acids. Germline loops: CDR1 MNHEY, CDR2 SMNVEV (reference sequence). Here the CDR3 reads CASSSGQGHNTEAFF. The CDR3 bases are TGTGCCAGCAGTTCCGGACAGGGCCATAACACTGAAGCTTTCTTT.

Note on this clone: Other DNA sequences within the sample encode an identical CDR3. The CDR3 reads CSVADSSYGYTF. The DNA of the CDR3 is TGCAGCGTTGCCGACAGTTCCTATGGCTACACCTTC. The chain combines TRBV29-1 with TRBJ1-2; perhaps TRBD1 as D (5 bases). Per germline, CDR1 SQVTM and CDR2 ANQGSEA. V lost 4 bases and J 4 bases, leaving 10 bases between the germline ends. This CDR3 has 12 residues.

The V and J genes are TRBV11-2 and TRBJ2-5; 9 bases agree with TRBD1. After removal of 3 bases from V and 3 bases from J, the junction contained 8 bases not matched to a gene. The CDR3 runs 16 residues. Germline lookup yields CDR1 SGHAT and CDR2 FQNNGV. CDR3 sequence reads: CASSFRATGGEETQYF. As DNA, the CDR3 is TGTGCCAGCAGCTTTAGAGCCACAGGGGGCGAAGAGACCCAGTACTTC.

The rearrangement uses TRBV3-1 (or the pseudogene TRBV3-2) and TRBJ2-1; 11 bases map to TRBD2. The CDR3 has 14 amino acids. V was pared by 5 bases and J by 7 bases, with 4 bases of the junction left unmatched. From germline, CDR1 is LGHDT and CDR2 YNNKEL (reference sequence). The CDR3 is CASSALAGANEQFF. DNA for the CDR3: TGTGCCAGCAGCGCACTAGCGGGAGCTAATGAGCAGTTCTTC.

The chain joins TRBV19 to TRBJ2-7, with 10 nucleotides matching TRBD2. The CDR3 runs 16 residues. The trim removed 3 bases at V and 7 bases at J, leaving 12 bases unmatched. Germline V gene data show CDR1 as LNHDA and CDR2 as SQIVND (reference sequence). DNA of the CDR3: TGTGCCAGTAGTATTTCCCCAGCGGGAGGGCCGGGGGAGCAGTACTTC. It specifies CASSISPAGGPGEQYF.